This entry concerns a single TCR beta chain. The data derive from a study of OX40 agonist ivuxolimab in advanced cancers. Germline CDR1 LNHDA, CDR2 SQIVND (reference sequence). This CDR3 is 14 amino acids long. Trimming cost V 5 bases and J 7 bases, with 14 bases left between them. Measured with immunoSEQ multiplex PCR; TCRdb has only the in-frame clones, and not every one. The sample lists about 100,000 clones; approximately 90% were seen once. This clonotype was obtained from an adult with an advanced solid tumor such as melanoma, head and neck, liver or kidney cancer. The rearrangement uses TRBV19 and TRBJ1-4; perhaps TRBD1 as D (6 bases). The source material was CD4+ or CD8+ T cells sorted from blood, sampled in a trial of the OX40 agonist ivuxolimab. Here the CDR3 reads CASSRGAVGEKLFF. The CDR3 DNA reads TGTGCCAGTAGTCGGGGGGCTGTTGGTGAAAAACTGTTTTTT.